The T cell receptor beta chain described here comes from a study of beta chain features in type 1 diabetes. Findings of the study overall: A moderate, significant TCRB CDR3 shortening appeared in type 1 diabetes across four CD4+ subsets.

cDNA synthesis used the whole RNA isolate, giving expressed TCRB sequences. Libraries were prepared by immunoSEQ multiplex PCR; TCRdb keeps only in-frame clonotypes and omits some of them. Of approximately 600,000 clones listed, around 12% are singletons. Looked up from germline, CDR1 is SGHVS and CDR2 is FQNEAQ. V was cut by 1 base and J by 6 bases, with 10 bases left in between. The CDR3 has 14 amino acids. This clone was observed a handful of times. Its antigen is undetermined. The sequencing sample was made of naive CD4+ T cells from blood. The TCR comes from a man aged 25-45 years with type 1 diabetes. This chain uses TRBV7-8 with TRBJ2-4; no firm D call. CDR3 protein: CASSLGPARNIQYF. The CDR3 DNA reads TGTGCCAGCAGCTTAGGACCCGCGAGAAACATTCAGTACTTC. The variable domain in full, completed from reference TRBV7-8 and TRBJ2-4, reads GAGVSQSPRYKVAKRGQDVALRCDPISGHVSLFWYQQALGQGPEFLTYFQNEAQLDKSGLPSDRFFAERPEGSVSTLKIQRTQQEDSAVYLCASSLGPARNIQYFGAGTRLSVL.